This T cell receptor beta chain was captured by sequencing in a study of blood T cell repertoires in COVID-19. Background on the study: Sites in the United States, Italy and Spain provided acute and convalescent COVID-19 samples. Sample material is recorded as cDNA or gDNA derived from T cells, B-cell-depleted T cells, or PBMCs.

V was shortened by 6 bases and J by 2 bases, with 11 bases between the two germline ends. The CDR3 covers 14 residues. Germline V gene lookup returns CDR1 ENHRY and CDR2 SYGVKD. Original processing methods: Amplifying reference gene primers gave estimates of nucleated cell counts. Assay: immunoSEQ multiplex PCR; the TCRdb copy retains only in-frame clones and omits some. Clonal size and the V and J genes are those of that table, whereas D and trimming came from the DNA. The sample contains about 220,000 clones, 85% of which appear only once. A Seattle source enrolled patients during active infection and followed them longitudinally.

Sequenced input: peripheral blood. The source is a woman in her seventies with COVID-19, enrolled during active disease. This rearrangement joins TRBV10-3 to TRBJ2-1, with D possibly being TRBD1 or TRBD2 (5 bases each). Here the CDR3 reads CAISEGQTYNEQFF. As DNA, the CDR3 is TGTGCCATCAGCGAGGGGCAGACCTACAATGAGCAGTTCTTC.